This TCR beta chain is drawn from a study of vaccination and CD4 T cells after COVID-19. Whole-study context: Six males and four females constituted the convalescent cohort, two of whom were Hispanic. Collection of post-vaccine samples followed dose two by a median about 72 days, spanning a range of 14 to 241.

As regards this clonotype: Its antigen is unidentified.

One entry per CDR3 protein results from TCRdb running MiXCR on the PCR reads. Of approximately 19,000 distinct CDR3 sequences in the sample, about three fifths were seen once. Study-wide results and caveats: Spike mono-reactive status applied to 304 of 307 vaccine-specific clones in convalescent patients.

The CDR3 sequence is 16 residues long. Germline V lookup: CDR1 DFQATT, CDR2 SNEGSKA (reference sequence). J was trimmed by 6 bases and V by 1 base; bases with no gene match: 11. The sequencing here drew on CD4+ T cells from blood, taken after SARS-CoV-2 vaccination. V usage is TRBV20-1 and J usage is TRBJ2-1; 8 positions agree with TRBD2. This TCR was recovered from a human donor who had recovered from COVID-19. The CDR3 reads CSARVPAGVGVNEQFF. The CDR3 coding sequence is TGCAGTGCTAGAGTTCCAGCGGGAGTAGGGGTCAATGAGCAGTTCTTC.